The rows below give T cell receptor beta chains drawn from one sample of a study of cytomegalovirus exposure and HLA in healthy donors. Libraries were prepared by immunoSEQ multiplex PCR; TCRdb keeps only in-frame clonotypes and omits some of them. The table has 150,000 to 200,000 clones, 70% to 85% seen once. The sample was PBMCs. These TCRs come from a woman aged 30 to 39 in good health and CMV-seropositive. CDR3s include the opening cysteine and the closing phenylalanine or tryptophan. A D gene is named only where the DNA matches it firmly. Clone size appears in some rows only: once, few, many, or a class for an expanded clone.

cdr3_nt cdr3_aa d_call cdr3_length j_call v_call clone_size
TGTGCCAGCACCCCGGGGCCCGGGACTCGATACAATGAGCAGTTCTTC CASTPGPGTRYNEQFF - 16 TRBJ2-1 TRBV9 few
TGTGCCAGCAGCGGGAGGAGCTCCTACGAGCAGTACTTC CASSGRSSYEQYF - 13 TRBJ2-7 TRBV5-8 -
TGCAGTGCTGGACTCACCAATGAGCAGTTCTTC CSAGLTNEQFF - 11 TRBJ2-1 TRBV20-1 -
TGTGCCTGGAGTGGGGCGGGACCTACCGGGGAGCTGTTTTTT CAWSGAGPTGELFF - 14 TRBJ2-2 TRBV30 -
TGTGCAAGCAGTGGACGGAATGCGAGGAGTAGCGAGCAGTACTTC CASSGRNARSSEQYF - 15 TRBJ2-7 TRBV6-1 -
TGTGCCAGCAGCACGGGACTATCTCAAGTGGAGCAGTACTTC CASSTGLSQVEQYF TRBD2 14 TRBJ2-7 TRBV9 -
TGTGCCAGCTCACCGGTGACAGGTGAAAATTCACCCCTCCACTTT CASSPVTGENSPLHF - 15 TRBJ1-6 TRBV18 -
TGTGCCAGCAGCACGAAGCCAAATCTAAACACTGAAGCTTTCTTT CASSTKPNLNTEAFF - 15 TRBJ1-1 TRBV7-9 -
TGCGCCAGCAGCGGAGGACAGTTAACCTACGAGCAGTACTTC CASSGGQLTYEQYF - 14 TRBJ2-7 TRBV5-1 once
TGCAGCGCTACTAGTCGTTCAGCGCCCTACGAGCAGTACTTC CSATSRSAPYEQYF - 14 TRBJ2-7 TRBV29-1 -
TGTGCCACCGGGCGGGCGCGCGGGGAGCTGTTTTTT CATGRARGELFF - 12 TRBJ2-2 TRBV6-6 -
TGTGCCAGCAGTTCCGGGACTAGAGGCTACAATGAGCAGTTCTTC CASSSGTRGYNEQFF TRBD2 15 TRBJ2-1 TRBV2 few
TGTGCCAGCAGCCCCTCACTAGCGGGGCAAGCCCAGTACTTC CASSPSLAGQAQYF TRBD2 14 TRBJ2-5 TRBV14 few
TGTGCCAGCAGTGAAGGAGACAGGTCATACGAGCAGTACTTC CASSEGDRSYEQYF - 14 TRBJ2-7 TRBV5-4 -
TGCGCCAGCAGGATGACTAGCGGGAGCACAGATACGCAGTATTTT CASRMTSGSTDTQYF TRBD2 15 TRBJ2-3 TRBV5-1 -
TGCGCCAGCAGCTTGGAGGGGGCCGTCTATGGCTACACCTTC CASSLEGAVYGYTF TRBD1 14 TRBJ1-2 TRBV5-1 -
TGTGCCAGCAGTTTACGCGGGGGGAACAATGAGCAGTTCTTC CASSLRGGNNEQFF TRBD2 14 TRBJ2-1 TRBV27 -
TGCGCCAGCAGCTTGGGTAGCGGGATAGGCGAGACCCAGTACTTC CASSLGSGIGETQYF TRBD2 15 TRBJ2-5 TRBV5-1 -
TGCGCCAGCAGCTTGGGGGGGACAGGGAACACTGAAGCTTTCTTT CASSLGGTGNTEAFF TRBD1 15 TRBJ1-1 TRBV5-1 once
TGTGCCAGCCTCCTAGGTGGGGCCAACGTCCTGACTTTC CASLLGGANVLTF - 13 TRBJ2-6 TRBV6-1 -
TGTGCCAGCAGCTTGGCCAAGAAGGGGGAATGGACCTACGAGCAGTACTTC CASSLAKKGEWTYEQYF - 17 TRBJ2-7 TRBV5-5 -
TGTGCCAGCACCCTTCCGGACAGGGCAGATGGCTACACCTTC CASTLPDRADGYTF TRBD1 14 TRBJ1-2 TRBV6-6 -
TGTGCCAGCAGCCCATCACAGGGGGGACGCGAGACCCAGTACTTC CASSPSQGGRETQYF TRBD1 15 TRBJ2-5 TRBV7-6 -
TGCAGCGTGTGGGGGGTGGTCAAAAACATTCAGTACTTC CSVWGVVKNIQYF - 13 TRBJ2-4 TRBV29-1 -
TGTGCCAGCACCTTGGCGGGAGCTTCAGATACGCAGTATTTT CASTLAGASDTQYF TRBD2 14 TRBJ2-3 TRBV5-6 -
TGCGCCAGCAGCGGGGTCGGGGGTGAGACCCAGTACTTC CASSGVGGETQYF - 13 TRBJ2-5 TRBV5-1 -
TGTGCCAGCAGCCCGGGGTATGAGCAGTTCTTC CASSPGYEQFF - 11 TRBJ2-1 TRBV13 -
TGCGCCCAGTTGGTTAGCGGTCAAGAGACCCAGTACTTC CAQLVSGQETQYF - 13 TRBJ2-5 TRBV10-1 -
TGTGCCAGCAATTTTCCAGGGGGCGACACTGAAGCTTTCTTT CASNFPGGDTEAFF TRBD1 14 TRBJ1-1 TRBV28 -
TGCAGCGTTGAGGAACCCCGAGGGGACAGGGGCCTTTGGGACTATGGCTACACCTTC CSVEEPRGDRGLWDYGYTF TRBD1 19 TRBJ1-2 TRBV29-1 -
TGCGCCAGCAGTCAAACCACTAGCGGGGGGGCTCCTACGAACACCGGGGAGCTGTTTTTT CASSQTTSGGAPTNTGELFF TRBD2 20 TRBJ2-2 TRBV5-1 -
TGTGCCAGCAGAACTACCGGGACAGGGTTTGAGACCCAGTACTTC CASRTTGTGFETQYF TRBD1 15 TRBJ2-5 TRBV6-1 -
TGTGCCAGCTCACGCCGGGACTACTACAATGAGCAGTTCTTC CASSRRDYYNEQFF TRBD2 14 TRBJ2-1 TRBV18 -
TGTGCCAGCAGCCTCGTACCCACAGGGGGACGATACATTCAGTACTTC CASSLVPTGGRYIQYF TRBD1 16 TRBJ2-4 TRBV7-9 -
TGCGCCAGCAGCCAAATGAGTGGAGGGAGGTCCGGGGAGCTGTTTTTT CASSQMSGGRSGELFF - 16 TRBJ2-2 TRBV4-1 -
TGTGCCAGCAGCACCCGACTCGCTTTACTGGAGACCCAGTACTTC CASSTRLALLETQYF - 15 TRBJ2-5 TRBV7-9 -
TGCGCCAGCAGCCAAGTATATAGCTCCTACAATGAGCAGTTCTTC CASSQVYSSYNEQFF - 15 TRBJ2-1 TRBV4-1 -
TGCGCCAGCAGCCAAGACTGGTCAGACTATGGCTACACCTTC CASSQDWSDYGYTF - 14 TRBJ1-2 TRBV4-1 -
TGTGCCAGTAGAGAACCGACATTCCGCTCTGGAAACACCATATATTTT CASREPTFRSGNTIYF - 16 TRBJ1-3 TRBV19 once
TGCAGCGTCCTTACAGCAGGGCCAGAGACCCAGTACTTC CSVLTAGPETQYF - 13 TRBJ2-5 TRBV29-1 once
TGTGCCACCGCCGGGCAAGAGACCCAGTACTTC CATAGQETQYF - 11 TRBJ2-5 TRBV6-1 -
TGTGCCAGCAGTGTCGGAGGTGGCTCCTACGAGCAGTACTTC CASSVGGGSYEQYF - 14 TRBJ2-7 TRBV7-7 -
TGCGCCAGCAGCTGGGGGACAGGGAAAGACTACAATGAGCAGTTCTTC CASSWGTGKDYNEQFF TRBD1 16 TRBJ2-1 TRBV5-1 -
TGTTCCAGCAGCTCCGGGACTAGCGGCTCCTACGAGCAGTACTTC CSSSSGTSGSYEQYF TRBD2 15 TRBJ2-7 TRBV7-9 -
TGTGCCAGCAGCTTGGGACAGCTAGGGACCGGGGAGCTGTTTTTT CASSLGQLGTGELFF - 15 TRBJ2-2 TRBV5-8 -
TGTGCCAGCAGTTACGAGAGGCGAGGAGATACGCAGTATTTT CASSYERRGDTQYF - 14 TRBJ2-3 TRBV6-5 few
TGCGCCAGCAGCCCTTGGACAGGGGGGACTGAAGCTTTCTTT CASSPWTGGTEAFF TRBD1 14 TRBJ1-1 TRBV5-1 -
TGTGCCAGTGGGCCATCCAACCGTAACACCGGGGAGCTGTTTTTT CASGPSNRNTGELFF - 15 TRBJ2-2 TRBV19 -
TGTGCCACCAGCAGAGTTGCTAGATCGGGGACAGGGCAACAAATGGTAAGGAATGAGCAGTTCTTC CATSRVARSGTGQQMVRNEQFF TRBD1 22 TRBJ2-1 TRBV15 once
TGTGCCAGCAGTTTGTCAGGGTATCTACAGACCCAGTACTTC CASSLSGYLQTQYF - 14 TRBJ2-5 TRBV27 -
TGTGCCAGCAGCTTTCAGGGACAGGGGGTAGGTGAGCAGTTCTTC CASSFQGQGVGEQFF TRBD1 15 TRBJ2-1 TRBV7-2 -
TGTGCCAGCAGCCCCTTTGGACAGGGGATGAACACTGAAGCTTTCTTT CASSPFGQGMNTEAFF TRBD1 16 TRBJ1-1 TRBV9 -
TGTGCCAGTAGTATTGGGCAGGGGGCAGAAATATATGGCTACACCTTC CASSIGQGAEIYGYTF TRBD1 16 TRBJ1-2 TRBV19 -
TGTGCCAGCAGCGCTCGGACTTTCGCCGAGCAGTACTTC CASSARTFAEQYF - 13 TRBJ2-7 TRBV11-3 -
TGCGCCAGCAGCCAAGATCAGGAACCGCGCTCCTACGAGCAGTACTTC CASSQDQEPRSYEQYF - 16 TRBJ2-7 TRBV4-3 once
TGTGCCAGCAGTTACTCAGGGGCAGTTCCTAACTATGGCTACACCTTC CASSYSGAVPNYGYTF - 16 TRBJ1-2 TRBV6-5 -
TGTGCCAGCAGTTCTAGGGGGGGACAGGGTTCATCCGAGCAGTACTTC CASSSRGGQGSSEQYF TRBD1 16 TRBJ2-7 TRBV6-6 -
TGTGCCAGCAGCCATCAGACAGGGGGCTCGGATGGCTACACCTTC CASSHQTGGSDGYTF TRBD1 15 TRBJ1-2 TRBV6-5 -